The rows below give T cell receptor beta chains drawn from one sample of a study of human T cells and chemical hapten exposure. TCRdb called the 5' RACE reads again in MiXCR, with one record for every CDR3 protein. The sample records fewer than 150,000 distinct CDR3 sequences, approximately 20% being singletons. The receptor set was obtained from a human donor in good health. Each CDR3 is given with its conserved first and last residue. The D gene is left open where the match is weak. Not all rows give a size; the values are once, few, many and, for expanded clones, a class.

.	.	TRBJ2-2	TRBV4-1	TGCGCCAGCAGCCAAGGGGGCCCCGGGGAGCTGTTTTTT	CASSQGGPGELFF
.	TRBD1	TRBJ2-3	TRBV27	TGTGCCAGCAGTCCCTTATGGGACAGGGAGAAGGGGACAGATACGCAGTATTTT	CASSPLWDREKGTDTQYF
many	.	TRBJ2-3	TRBV9	TGTGCCAGCAGCGTAGCTCCGACGTCAAATACGCAGTATTTT	CASSVAPTSNTQYF
few	TRBD1	TRBJ1-5	TRBV20-1	TGCAGTGCTAGAGATTCGGTACAGGGGGGGGTTCAGCCCCAGCATTTT	CSARDSVQGGVQPQHF
.	.	TRBJ1-5	TRBV24-1	TGTGCCACCAGTGATCCGGGTCAGCCCCAGCATTTT	CATSDPGQPQHF
.	.	TRBJ1-1	TRBV5-1	TGCGCCAGCAGCTTGGAAGCGACAGGAGTAACTGAAGCTTTCTTT	CASSLEATGVTEAFF
.	TRBD2	TRBJ2-2	TRBV20-1	TGCAGTGCTAGGCTAGAAGGCGGGGGGAGACTCTCCGGGGAGCTGTTTTTT	CSARLEGGGRLSGELFF
few	.	TRBJ2-7	TRBV10-1	TGCGCCAGCAGTGAGTCAGGGAACGAGCAGTACTTC	CASSESGNEQYF
few	.	TRBJ1-6	TRBV6-5	TGTGCCAGCAGTAAAACACTGATCTCCTATAATTCACCCCTCCACTTT	CASSKTLISYNSPLHF
.	.	TRBJ2-3	TRBV5-8	TGTGCCAGCAGCTCAAATCCTGGGGCCACAGATACGCAGTATTTT	CASSSNPGATDTQYF
few	.	TRBJ2-7	TRBV7-6	TGTGCCAGCAGCTTATCCCCCTCAACCTACGAGCAGTACTTC	CASSLSPSTYEQYF